These 11 T cell receptor beta chains were sequenced from one sample in a study of cytomegalovirus exposure and HLA in healthy donors. PCR employed 60 Vbeta and 13 Jbeta primers. Repertoires were generated with immunoSEQ multiplex PCR, while TCRdb's copy carries only in-frame clones and drops some. The sample gives roughly 230,000 clones, approximately 84% of which show up once; about 0.25% is in the top ten. The sample consisted of PBMCs. Source of these receptors: a girl aged 2-15 years in good health and CMV-seronegative.

V usage is TRBV9 and J usage is TRBJ2-7; possible D gene TRBD1, 5 bases. Deletions cut 2 bases from V and 0 bases from J, with 12 bases between. The CDR3 is made up of 15 amino acids. Germline V CDR1 and CDR2: SGDLS, YYNGEE. CDR3 sequence: CASSVGAESSYEQYF. CDR3 DNA: TGTGCCAGCAGCGTTGGGGCCGAGAGCTCCTACGAGCAGTACTTC.

The rearrangement joins TRBV19 to TRBJ2-5; no clear D gene. This CDR3 region has 14 residues. Germline CDR1 reads LNHDA; CDR2 reads SQIVND (reference sequence). The germline V and J ends were trimmed by 3 bases and 3 bases, with 11 bases remaining between them. The CDR3 reads CASSMRLREETQYF. CDR3 DNA sequence: TGTGCCAGTAGTATGCGGCTCCGAGAAGAGACCCAGTACTTC.

This clone has a handful of counts. The J gene is TRBJ2-3, the V gene TRBV5-1; 10 bases agree with TRBD2. The CDR3 has 14 residues. V shed 3 bases, J shed 5 bases, and the junction held 3 bases outside the gene matches. Germline V gene lookup returns CDR1 SGHRS and CDR2 YFSETQ. CDR3: CASSSRLAGDTQYF. The CDR3 nucleotides are TGCGCCAGCAGCTCTAGACTAGCGGGAGATACGCAGTATTTT.

The rearrangement uses TRBV27 and TRBJ1-2, with unresolved D. Deletions cut 2 bases from V and 0 bases from J, with 10 bases between. CDR3 length: 15 residues. The germline gives CDR1 MNHEY, CDR2 SMNVEV (reference sequence). The CDR3 spells CASSLGRPANYGYTF. The DNA for the CDR3 is TGTGCCAGCAGTTTAGGCAGGCCCGCTAACTATGGCTACACCTTC.

This sequence joins TRBV7-9 and TRBJ2-5; 8 nucleotides agree with TRBD1. The CDR3 is 18 residues long. Losses at the gene ends were 4 bases for V and 1 base for J; bases not matched to a gene: 14. Germline V gene sequence: CDR1 SEHNR, CDR2 FQNEAQ (reference sequence). In nucleotides, the CDR3 is TGTGCCAGCAGCTCAGACAGGGGTGTCTTGCAACGCCAAGAGACCCAGTACTTC. Translation gives CASSSDRGVLQRQETQYF.

This sequence joins TRBV4-2 and TRBJ2-1, with TRBD2 matching 15 bases. J gave up 7 bases and V 4 bases, and 2 bases lay outside the gene matches. This CDR3 contains 15 residues. Germline V gene lookup returns CDR1 LGHNA and CDR2 YNFKEQ. The CDR3 reads CASSPGTSGGNEQFF. CDR3 bases: TGTGCCAGCAGCCCCGGGACTAGCGGGGGGAATGAGCAGTTCTTC.

This clone was seen a handful of times. The chain is built from TRBV15 and TRBJ1-5, with 9 bases identical to TRBD1. The V gene's germline CDR1 is LNHNV and CDR2 YYDKDF (reference sequence). This CDR3 contains 16 residues. V shed 5 bases, J shed 0 bases, and the junction held 5 bases outside the gene matches. CDR3 nucleotide sequence: TGTGCCACCAGCGACAGGGGGGGCTATAGCAATCAGCCCCAGCATTTT. Translation: CATSDRGGYSNQPQHF. Full variable domain (rest looked up from reference TRBV15 and TRBJ1-5): DAMVIQNPRYQVTQFGKPVTLSCSQTLNHNVMYWYQQKSSQAPKLLFHYYDKDFNNEADTPDNFQSRRPNTSFCFLDIRSPGLGDTAMYLCATSDRGGYSNQPQHFGDGTRLSIL.

The chain is built from TRBV6-4 and TRBJ2-5, with a tentative D call TRBD1 (6 bases). The CDR3 loop spans 14 amino acids. Trimming shortened V by 7 bases and J by 5 bases, and 17 bases separated the two germline ends. CDR1 and CDR2 (germline): MRHNA, SNTAGT. The CDR3 coding sequence is TGTGCCAGCAACTCATACAGGGTTCACGAGACCCAGTACTTC. Its protein is CASNSYRVHETQYF.

The chain recombines TRBV5-1 with TRBJ1-6; perhaps TRBD1 as D (5 bases). This CDR3 comprises 14 residues. The V gene's germline CDR1 is SGHRS and CDR2 YFSETQ. Trimming removed 0 bases from V and 4 bases from J, with 5 bases in between. CDR3 nucleotide sequence: TGCGCCAGCAGCTTGGGACAGTATAATTCACCCCTCCACTTT. This sequence encodes CASSLGQYNSPLHF.

J is TRBJ2-3 and V is TRBV7-7, with D hard to call. Per germline, CDR1 SSHAT and CDR2 FNYEAQ (reference sequence). The CDR3 is made up of 13 amino acids. V lost 1 base to trimming and J lost 2 bases, with 4 bases between them. For the CDR3, the DNA is TGTGCCAGCAGCTTAGATATCACAGATACGCAGTATTTT. It codes for CASSLDITDTQYF.

This chain joins TRBV7-9 and TRBJ2-2, with D tentatively TRBD1 (5 bases). Germline CDR1 is SEHNR and CDR2 is FQNEAQ (reference sequence). This CDR3 comprises 15 residues. Trimming took 3 bases from V and 5 from J, leaving 13 bases between them. The DNA for the CDR3 is TGTGCCAGCAGCTTGATGCAGGGCTGGACCGGGGAGCTGTTTTTT. Its translation: CASSLMQGWTGELFF. The complete variable domain, with remaining parts taken from reference TRBV7-9 and TRBJ2-2, reads DTGVSQNPRHKITKRGQNVTFRCDPISEHNRLYWYRQTLGQGPEFLTYFQNEAQLEKSRLLSDRFSAERPKGSFSTLEIQRTEQGDSAMYLCASSLMQGWTGELFFGEGSRLTVL.